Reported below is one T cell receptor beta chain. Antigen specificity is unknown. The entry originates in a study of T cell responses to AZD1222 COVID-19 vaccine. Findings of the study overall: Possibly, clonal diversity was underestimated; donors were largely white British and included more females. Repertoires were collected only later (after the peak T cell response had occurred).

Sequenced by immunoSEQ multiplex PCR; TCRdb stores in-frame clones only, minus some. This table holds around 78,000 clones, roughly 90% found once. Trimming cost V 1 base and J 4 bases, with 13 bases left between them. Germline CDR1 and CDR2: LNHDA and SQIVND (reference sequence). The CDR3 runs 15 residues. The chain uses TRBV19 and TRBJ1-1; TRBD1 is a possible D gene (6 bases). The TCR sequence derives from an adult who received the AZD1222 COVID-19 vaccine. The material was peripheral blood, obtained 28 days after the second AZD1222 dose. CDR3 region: CASSIVGGGGTEAFF. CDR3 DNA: TGTGCCAGTAGTATAGTCGGGGGAGGGGGCACTGAAGCTTTCTTT.